A selection of T cell receptor beta chains follows, all from one sample in a study of T cells in Graves' hyperthyroidism and ophthalmopathy. A single record per CDR3 protein comes from TCRdb applying MiXCR to the multiplex PCR reads. The sample gives 300,000 to 350,000 distinct CDR3 sequences, about 18% of which show up once; around 50% is in the top ten. Sample: blood. Every receptor here comes from a woman between 45 and 65 years old with Graves' hyperthyroidism. CDR3s include the opening cysteine and the closing phenylalanine or tryptophan. The D gene is left open where the match is weak. Expanded clones are given a class, and other clones once, few, many or no size at all.

TRBD2,TRBV5-8,TRBJ2-1,17,.,TGTGCCAGCAGCTCCGCCGGGACTAGCGGGGGGTCTGATGAGCAGTTCTTC,CASSSAGTSGGSDEQFF
.,TRBV19,TRBJ2-2,12,few,TGTGCCAGTAGTACCCTCGGCGGGGAGCTGTTTTTT,CASSTLGGELFF
.,TRBV7-9,TRBJ2-3,13,many,TGTGCCAGCAGCTCGGGGGTAAACCCTACGCAGTATTTT,CASSSGVNPTQYF
.,TRBV2,TRBJ2-3,13,many,TGTGCCAGCAACCGCCTGGACGGAGATACGCAGTATTTT,CASNRLDGDTQYF
.,TRBV7-8,TRBJ1-5,12,many,TGTGCCAGCAGCTTAACCGGGGGGCCCCAGCATTTT,CASSLTGGPQHF
TRBD1,TRBV5-1,TRBJ2-5,13,many,TGCGCCAGCAGCTCTGGGACAGAAGAGACCCAGTACTTC,CASSSGTEETQYF
.,TRBV9,TRBJ2-2,14,.,TGTGCCAGCAGCGCCGGACTGGGGACCGGGGAGCTGTTTTTT,CASSAGLGTGELFF
TRBD2,TRBV7-2,TRBJ2-7,16,many,TGTGCCAGCAGCGAAACTAGCGGGAGCCCCCCCTACGAGCAGTACTTC,CASSETSGSPPYEQYF
.,TRBV6-2/TRBV6-3,TRBJ2-5,14,many,TGTGCCAGCAGTTACTATAGTCCCCAAGAGACCCAGTACTTC,CASSYYSPQETQYF
.,TRBV25-1,TRBJ2-1,13,.,TGTGCCAGCAGTCCCGGGGCAACCCCCGAGCAGTTCTTC,CASSPGATPEQFF
.,TRBV12-3/TRBV12-4,TRBJ2-1,14,many,TGTGCCAGCAGTTTAGGTGGGGGTCGGTATGAGCAGTTCTTC,CASSLGGGRYEQFF
TRBD1,TRBV10-2,TRBJ1-5,14,.,TGCGCCACCGGACAGGGAGGAAGCAATCAGCCCCAGCATTTT,CATGQGGSNQPQHF
.,TRBV10-2,TRBJ2-2,20,once,TGCGCCAGCAGTGGATGGGGAGGGGGGACAAATCCCGATATCGGCGGGGAGCTGTTTTTT,CASSGWGGGTNPDIGGELFF
.,TRBV24-1,TRBJ1-6,14,few,TGTGCCACCAGCTCGGGAGAACTGTATTCACCCCTCCACTTT,CATSSGELYSPLHF
.,TRBV6-5,TRBJ2-3,13,.,TGTGCCAGCAGTTACCTACAATTAGATACGCAGTATTTT,CASSYLQLDTQYF
TRBD1,TRBV5-1,TRBJ2-1,14,few,TGCGCCAGCAGCTGGGACAGGTTTTACAATGAGCAGTTCTTC,CASSWDRFYNEQFF
TRBD2,TRBV19,TRBJ2-2,15,few,TGTGCCAGTAGGAGCGGGACGCGAAACACCGGGGAGCTGTTTTTT,CASRSGTRNTGELFF
TRBD1,TRBV6-1,TRBJ1-4,14,few,TGTGCCAGCAGAACAGGGGGGAGAGGGGAAAAACTGTTTTTT,CASRTGGRGEKLFF